This T cell receptor beta chain derives from a study of T cells in Graves' hyperthyroidism and ophthalmopathy. This clonotype was seen a handful of times. No progression to ophthalmopathy during 18 months of follow-up defined stable disease. The diagnostic basis comprised clinical symptoms, serum thyroxine and TRAb, thyroid ultrasound and orbital computed tomography. V was cut by 2 bases and J by 14 bases, with 16 bases left in between. Per germline, CDR1 SNHLY and CDR2 FYNNEI. The CDR3 is made up of 14 amino acids. Using RNA transcripts as the source, TCR beta CDR3 regions were amplified. With the HTBI primer set, the TCR CDR3 went through a first round of RT-PCR. TCRdb reprocessed the multiplex PCR reads with MiXCR, giving one entry per CDR3 protein. The sample has hundreds of thousands of distinct CDR3 sequences, approximately 40% seen once.

This chain joins TRBV2 and TRBJ1-6; TRBD1 is a possible D gene (5 bases). The clonotype comes from a woman between 35 and 50 years old with Graves' hyperthyroidism. Sequencing was done on a sample of blood. CDR3 in amino acids: CASSERRESGALHF. The CDR3 DNA follows: TGTGCCAGCAGTGAAAGGCGGGAGTCGGGGGCCCTCCACTTT.